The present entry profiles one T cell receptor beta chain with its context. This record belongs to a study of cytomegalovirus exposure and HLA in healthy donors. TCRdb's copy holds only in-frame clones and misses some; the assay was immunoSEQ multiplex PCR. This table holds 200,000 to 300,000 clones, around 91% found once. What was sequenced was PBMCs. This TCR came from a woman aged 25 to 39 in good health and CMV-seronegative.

DNA of the CDR3: TGTGCCAGCAGCCAAACCGGGACTAGCGGGTACAATGAGCAGTTCTTC. It yields the protein CASSQTGTSGYNEQFF. The chain links TRBV4-2 to TRBJ2-1; the match to TRBD2 covers 12 bases. V shed 2 bases and J 4 bases; nucleotides not matched to a gene: 3. The CDR3 consists of 16 residues. Per germline, CDR1 LGHNA and CDR2 YNFKEQ.